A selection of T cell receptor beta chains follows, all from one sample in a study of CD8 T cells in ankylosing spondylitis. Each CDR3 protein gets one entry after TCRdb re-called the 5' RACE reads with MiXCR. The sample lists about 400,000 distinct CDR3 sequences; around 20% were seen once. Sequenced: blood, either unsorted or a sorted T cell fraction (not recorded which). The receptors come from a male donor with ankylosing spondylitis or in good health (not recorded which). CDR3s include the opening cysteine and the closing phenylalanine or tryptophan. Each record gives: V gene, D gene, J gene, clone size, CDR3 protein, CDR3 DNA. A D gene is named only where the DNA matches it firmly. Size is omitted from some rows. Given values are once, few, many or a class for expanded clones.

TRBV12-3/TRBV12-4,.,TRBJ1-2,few,CASSGHGYTF,TGTGCCAGCAGTGGACATGGCTACACCTTC
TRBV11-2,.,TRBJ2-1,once,CASSLGTAGAYNEQFF,TGTGCCAGCAGCTTAGGGACAGCCGGTGCCTACAATGAGCAGTTCTTC
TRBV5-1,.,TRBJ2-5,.,CASSSDSGTQYF,TGCGCCAGCAGCTCCGACTCGGGGACCCAGTACTTC
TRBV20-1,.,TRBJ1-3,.,CSARETGNTIYF,TGCAGTGCTAGAGAAACCGGAAACACCATATATTTT
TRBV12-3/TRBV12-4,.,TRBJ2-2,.,CASSLWDAITGELFF,TGTGCCAGCAGTTTGTGGGACGCAATTACCGGGGAGCTGTTTTTT
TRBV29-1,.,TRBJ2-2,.,CSVEERGSGELFF,TGCAGCGTTGAAGAGAGGGGGTCCGGGGAGCTGTTTTTT
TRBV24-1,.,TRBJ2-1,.,CATSDALLENEQFF,TGTGCCACCAGTGATGCCCTCCTAGAGAATGAGCAGTTCTTC
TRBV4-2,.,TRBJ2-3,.,CASRFDEGGRADTQYF,TGTGCCAGCAGGTTCGATGAGGGGGGGCGGGCAGATACGCAGTATTTT
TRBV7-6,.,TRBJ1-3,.,CASSTLDRNTIYF,TGTGCCAGCAGCACACTGGACCGAAACACCATATATTTT
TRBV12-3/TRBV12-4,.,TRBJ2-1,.,CATLYSGVSYNEQFF,TGTGCCACCCTTTACTCAGGGGTCTCCTACAATGAGCAGTTCTTC
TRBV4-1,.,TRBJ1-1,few,CASSQDLAVIGTEAFF,TGCGCCAGCAGCCAAGATCTCGCGGTTATTGGAACTGAAGCTTTCTTT
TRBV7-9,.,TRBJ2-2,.,CASSSRVAGELFF,TGTGCCAGCAGCTCCAGGGTGGCCGGGGAGCTGTTTTTT
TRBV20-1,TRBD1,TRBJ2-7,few,CSARPTGREQYF,TGCAGTGCCCGCCCGACAGGGCGGGAGCAGTACTTC
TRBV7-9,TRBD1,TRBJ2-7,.,CASSLERTGPSEQYF,TGTGCCAGCAGCTTAGAGAGGACAGGGCCTAGCGAGCAGTACTTC
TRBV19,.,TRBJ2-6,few,CASSIDAGSGANVLTF,TGTGCCAGTAGTATAGATGCAGGGTCCGGGGCCAACGTCCTGACTTTC
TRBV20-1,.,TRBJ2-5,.,CSAKTGSHQETQYF,TGCAGTGCAAAGACGGGATCCCATCAAGAGACCCAGTACTTC
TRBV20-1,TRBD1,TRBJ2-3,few,CSARGDRPTDTQYF,TGCAGTGCTAGAGGGGACAGGCCTACAGATACGCAGTATTTT
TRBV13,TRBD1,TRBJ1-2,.,CASSQTDRDGYTF,TGTGCCAGCAGCCAAACCGACAGGGATGGCTACACCTTC
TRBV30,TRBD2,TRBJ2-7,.,CAWSVGSGSYEQYF,TGTGCCTGGAGTGTAGGTAGCGGGAGCTACGAGCAGTACTTC
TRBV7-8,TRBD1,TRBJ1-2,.,CASRRQGAIYGYTF,TGTGCCAGCAGGCGACAGGGGGCAATCTATGGCTACACCTTC
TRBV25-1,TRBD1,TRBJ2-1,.,CASRDPKKGQEKDGTPYNEQFF,TGTGCCAGCAGAGACCCGAAGAAGGGACAGGAAAAAGATGGGACCCCCTACAATGAGCAGTTCTTC
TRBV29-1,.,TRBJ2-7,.,CSVGVVDYQYEQYF,TGCAGCGTTGGGGTGGTCGACTACCAATACGAGCAGTACTTC
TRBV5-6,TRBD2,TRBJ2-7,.,CASSLWTSGYEQYF,TGTGCCAGCAGCTTGTGGACTAGCGGCTACGAGCAGTACTTC
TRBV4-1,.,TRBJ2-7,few,CASSQEPSYISYEQYF,TGCGCCAGCAGCCAAGAACCCAGCTACATCTCCTACGAGCAGTACTTC
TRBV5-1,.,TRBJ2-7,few,CASSGKDGARDEQYF,TGCGCCAGCAGCGGCAAGGATGGGGCGCGCGACGAGCAGTACTTC
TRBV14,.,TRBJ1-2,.,CASSQERGRSYTF,TGTGCCAGCAGCCAAGAGAGGGGTCGTAGCTACACCTTC
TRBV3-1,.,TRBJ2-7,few,CASSQTGSESYEQYF,TGTGCCAGCAGCCAAACCGGGTCAGAATCCTACGAGCAGTACTTC
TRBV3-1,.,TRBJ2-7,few,CASSQVSPGTPSYEQYF,TGTGCCAGCAGCCAAGTTTCCCCCGGGACACCTTCTTACGAGCAGTACTTC
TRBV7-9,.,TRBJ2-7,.,CASSHLQGEASYEQYF,TGTGCCAGCAGCCATCTACAGGGAGAAGCCTCCTACGAGCAGTACTTC
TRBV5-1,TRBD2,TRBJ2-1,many,CASSSGLAVNSEQFF,TGCGCCAGCAGCTCTGGACTAGCGGTTAACAGTGAGCAGTTCTTC
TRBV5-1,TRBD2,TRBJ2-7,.,CASSFSSSGGYEQYF,TGCGCCAGCAGCTTTTCCTCGAGCGGGGGCTACGAGCAGTACTTC
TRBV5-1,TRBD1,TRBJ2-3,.,CASSLGTGEGYF,TGCGCCAGCAGCTTGGGGACAGGGGAGGGGTATTTT
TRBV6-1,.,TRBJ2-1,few,CASSGNLRSAAYNEQFF,TGTGCCAGCAGTGGTAACTTAAGGTCGGCCGCCTACAATGAGCAGTTCTTC
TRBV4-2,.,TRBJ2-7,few,CASSQDPRTLLEQYF,TGTGCCAGCAGCCAAGATCCGCGGACACTCCTAGAGCAGTACTTC
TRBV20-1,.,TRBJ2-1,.,CRVRSSYNEQFF,TGCAGGGTTAGGAGCTCCTACAATGAGCAGTTCTTC
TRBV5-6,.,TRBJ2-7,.,CASSWGLGSYEQYF,TGTGCCAGCAGTTGGGGTCTTGGTTCCTACGAGCAGTACTTC
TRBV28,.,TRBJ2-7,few,CASSFNLRDPYEQYF,TGTGCCAGCAGTTTTAACTTAAGGGATCCGTACGAGCAGTACTTC
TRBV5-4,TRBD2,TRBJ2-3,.,CASSLAPGGGRKHTDTQYF,TGTGCCAGCAGCTTGGCCCCGGGGGGGGGCCGAAAGCACACAGATACGCAGTATTTT
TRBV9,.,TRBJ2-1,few,CASSVAGTPYNEQFF,TGTGCCAGCAGCGTAGCCGGGACGCCATACAATGAGCAGTTCTTC
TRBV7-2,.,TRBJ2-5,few,CASRRQTQETQYF,TGTGCCAGCAGACGACAGACCCAAGAGACCCAGTACTTC
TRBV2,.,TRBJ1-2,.,CASSDGRGTDYGYTF,TGTGCCAGCAGTGATGGCAGGGGTACTGACTATGGCTACACCTTC
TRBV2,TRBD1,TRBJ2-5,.,CAGDRGLGETQYF,TGTGCCGGCGACAGGGGGCTGGGGGAGACCCAGTACTTC
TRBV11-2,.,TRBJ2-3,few,CASSPAVGRQFPDTQYF,TGTGCCAGCAGCCCCGCGGTGGGCAGACAGTTCCCAGATACGCAGTATTTT
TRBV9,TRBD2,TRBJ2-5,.,CASSESGGAGETQYF,TGTGCCAGCAGCGAAAGCGGGGGGGCTGGGGAGACCCAGTACTTC
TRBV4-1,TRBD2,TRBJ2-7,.,CASSHGTSESSYEQYF,TGCGCCAGCAGCCACGGGACTAGCGAAAGCTCCTACGAGCAGTACTTC
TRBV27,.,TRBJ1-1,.,CASSLGPGENTEAFF,TGTGCCAGCAGTTTGGGGCCGGGGGAGAACACTGAAGCTTTCTTT
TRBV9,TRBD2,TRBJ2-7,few,CASSVDPGLAGTYEQYF,TGTGCCAGCAGCGTTGACCCAGGACTAGCGGGGACCTACGAGCAGTACTTC
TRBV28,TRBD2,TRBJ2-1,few,CASNGIAGGRNEQFF,TGTGCCAGCAATGGGATAGCGGGGGGTCGGAATGAGCAGTTCTTC
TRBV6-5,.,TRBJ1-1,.,CASGGPTEAFF,TGTGCCAGCGGAGGTCCAACTGAAGCTTTCTTT
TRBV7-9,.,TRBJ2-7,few,CASSPGTPENYEQYF,TGTGCCAGCAGCCCCGGGACTCCTGAAAACTACGAGCAGTACTTC
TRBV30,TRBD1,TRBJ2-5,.,CAWTGGATLKETQYF,TGTGCCTGGACAGGGGGCGCAACGCTTAAAGAGACCCAGTACTTC
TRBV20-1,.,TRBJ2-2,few,CSARGRANTGELFF,TGCAGTGCTAGAGGACGGGCGAACACCGGGGAGCTGTTTTTT